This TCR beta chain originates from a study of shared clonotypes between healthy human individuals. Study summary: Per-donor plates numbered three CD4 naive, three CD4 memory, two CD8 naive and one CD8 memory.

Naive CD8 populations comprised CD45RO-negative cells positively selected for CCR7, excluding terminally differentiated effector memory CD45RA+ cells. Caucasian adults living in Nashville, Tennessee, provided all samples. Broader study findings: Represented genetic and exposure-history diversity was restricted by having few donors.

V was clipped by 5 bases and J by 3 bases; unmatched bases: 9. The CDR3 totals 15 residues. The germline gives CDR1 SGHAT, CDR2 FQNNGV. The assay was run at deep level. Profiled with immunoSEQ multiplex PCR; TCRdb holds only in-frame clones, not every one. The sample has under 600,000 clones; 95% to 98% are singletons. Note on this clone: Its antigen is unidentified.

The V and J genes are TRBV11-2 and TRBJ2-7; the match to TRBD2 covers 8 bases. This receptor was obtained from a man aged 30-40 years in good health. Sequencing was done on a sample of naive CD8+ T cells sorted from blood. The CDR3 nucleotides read TGTGCCAGCAGCCCCGGCCCTAGCGGGTACTACGAGCAGTACTTC. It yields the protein CASSPGPSGYYEQYF. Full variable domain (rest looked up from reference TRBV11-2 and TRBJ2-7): EAGVAQSPRYKIIEKRQSVAFWCNPISGHATLYWYQQILGQGPKLLIQFQNNGVVDDSQLPKDRFSAERLKGVDSTLKIQPAKLEDSAVYLCASSPGPSGYYEQYFGPGTRLTVT.